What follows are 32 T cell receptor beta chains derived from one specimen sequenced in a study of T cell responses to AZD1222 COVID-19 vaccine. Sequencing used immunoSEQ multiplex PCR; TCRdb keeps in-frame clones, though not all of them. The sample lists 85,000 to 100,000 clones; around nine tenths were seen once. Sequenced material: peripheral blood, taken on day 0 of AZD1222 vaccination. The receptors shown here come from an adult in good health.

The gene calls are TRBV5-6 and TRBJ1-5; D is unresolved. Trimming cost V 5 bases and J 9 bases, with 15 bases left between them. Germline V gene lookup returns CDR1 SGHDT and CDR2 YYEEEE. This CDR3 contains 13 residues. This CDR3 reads CASSAGVTRPQHF. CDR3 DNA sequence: TGTGCCAGCAGTGCAGGAGTTACTCGGCCCCAGCATTTT. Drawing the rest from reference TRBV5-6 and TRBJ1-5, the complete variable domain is DAGVTQSPTHLIKTRGQQVTLRCSPKSGHDTVSWYQQALGQGPQFIFQYYEEEERQRGNFPDRFSGHQFPNYSSELNVNALLLGDSALYLCASSAGVTRPQHFGDGTRLSIL.

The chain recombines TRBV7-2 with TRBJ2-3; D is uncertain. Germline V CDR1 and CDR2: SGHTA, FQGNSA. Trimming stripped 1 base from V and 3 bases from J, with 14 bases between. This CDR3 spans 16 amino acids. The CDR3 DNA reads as TGTGCCAGCAGCTTAGTAGTAAGGGTTAATACAGATACGCAGTATTTT. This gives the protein CASSLVVRVNTDTQYF.

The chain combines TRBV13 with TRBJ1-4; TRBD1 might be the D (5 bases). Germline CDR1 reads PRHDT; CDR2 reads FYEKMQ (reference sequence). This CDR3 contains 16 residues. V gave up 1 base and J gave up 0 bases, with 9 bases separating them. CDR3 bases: TGTGCCAGCAGCTTAGACAGGATTGCAACTAATGAAAAACTGTTTTTT. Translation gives CASSLDRIATNEKLFF.

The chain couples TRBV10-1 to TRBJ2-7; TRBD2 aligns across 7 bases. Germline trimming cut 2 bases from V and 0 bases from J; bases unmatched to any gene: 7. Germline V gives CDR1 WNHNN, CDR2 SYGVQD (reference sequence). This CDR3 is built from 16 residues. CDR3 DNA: TGCGCCAGCAGTGAGGGGAGCGGGAACGACTCCTACGAGCAGTACTTC. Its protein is CASSEGSGNDSYEQYF.

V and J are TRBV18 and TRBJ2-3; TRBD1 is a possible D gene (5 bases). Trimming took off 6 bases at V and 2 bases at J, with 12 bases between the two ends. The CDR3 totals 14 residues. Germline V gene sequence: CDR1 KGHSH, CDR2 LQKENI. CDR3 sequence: CASSSSGPTDTQYF. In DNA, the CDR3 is TGTGCCAGCTCGTCTTCAGGGCCCACAGATACGCAGTATTTT.

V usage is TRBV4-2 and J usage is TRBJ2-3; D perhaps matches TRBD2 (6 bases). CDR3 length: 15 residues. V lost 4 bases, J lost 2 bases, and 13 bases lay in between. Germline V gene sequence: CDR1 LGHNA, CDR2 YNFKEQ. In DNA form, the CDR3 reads TGTGCCAGCAGCCTCCTGGGGGACTCCACAGATACGCAGTATTTT. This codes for CASSLLGDSTDTQYF.

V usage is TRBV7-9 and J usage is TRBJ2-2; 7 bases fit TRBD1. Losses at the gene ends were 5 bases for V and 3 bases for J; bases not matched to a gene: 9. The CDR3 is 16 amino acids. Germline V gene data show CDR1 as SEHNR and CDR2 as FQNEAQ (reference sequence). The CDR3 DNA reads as TGTGCCAGCAGCCCCACGACAGGGTCTGACACCGGGGAGCTGTTTTTT. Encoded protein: CASSPTTGSDTGELFF.

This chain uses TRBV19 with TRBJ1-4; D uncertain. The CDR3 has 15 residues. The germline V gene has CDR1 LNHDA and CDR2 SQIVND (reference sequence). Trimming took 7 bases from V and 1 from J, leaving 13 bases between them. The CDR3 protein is CASISEPGTNEKLFF. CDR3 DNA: TGTGCCAGTATTTCGGAACCAGGAACTAATGAAAAACTGTTTTTT.

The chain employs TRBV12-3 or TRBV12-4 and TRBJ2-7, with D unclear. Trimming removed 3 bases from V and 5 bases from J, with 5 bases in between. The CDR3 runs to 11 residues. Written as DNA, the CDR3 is TGTGCCAGCAGTTTCCGGGACGAGCAGTACTTC. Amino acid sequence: CASSFRDEQYF.

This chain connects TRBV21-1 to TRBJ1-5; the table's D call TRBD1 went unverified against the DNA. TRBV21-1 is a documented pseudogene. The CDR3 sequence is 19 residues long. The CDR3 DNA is TGTGCCAGCAGTCAAAAAAAGGGCGAATCCGGACAGGGGAATCAGCCCCAGCATTTT. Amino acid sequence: CASSQKKGESGQGNQPQHF.

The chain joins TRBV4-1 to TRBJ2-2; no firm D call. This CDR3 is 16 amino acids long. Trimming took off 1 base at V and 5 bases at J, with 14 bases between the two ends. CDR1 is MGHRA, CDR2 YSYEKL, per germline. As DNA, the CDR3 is TGCGCCAGCAGCCAAGTTTTTTTGGTCGTGACCGGGGAGCTGTTTTTT. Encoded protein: CASSQVFLVVTGELFF.

The CDR3 here is CASSPQPNSYEQYF. CDR3 coding DNA: TGTGCCAGCAGCCCTCAGCCGAACAGTTACGAGCAGTACTTC. The rearrangement joins TRBV7-2 to TRBJ2-7; D is undetermined. This CDR3 has 14 residues. Trimming cost V 5 bases and J 4 bases, with 15 bases left between them. Germline CDR1 SGHTA, CDR2 FQGNSA.

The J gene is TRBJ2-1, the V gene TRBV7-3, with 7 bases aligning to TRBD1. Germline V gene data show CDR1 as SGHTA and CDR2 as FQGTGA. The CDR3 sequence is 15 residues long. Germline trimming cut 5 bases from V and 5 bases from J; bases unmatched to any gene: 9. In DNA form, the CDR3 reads TGTGCCAGCAGCATTGACAGGGATTCCCACAATGAGCAGTTCTTC. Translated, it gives CASSIDRDSHNEQFF.

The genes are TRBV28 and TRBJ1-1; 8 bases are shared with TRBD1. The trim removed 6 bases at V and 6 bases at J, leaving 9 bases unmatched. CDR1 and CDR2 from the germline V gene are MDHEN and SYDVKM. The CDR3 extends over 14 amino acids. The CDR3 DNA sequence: TGTGCCAGCAGCGGACAGGGTGGGGTTGCTGAAGCTTTCTTT. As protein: CASSGQGGVAEAFF.

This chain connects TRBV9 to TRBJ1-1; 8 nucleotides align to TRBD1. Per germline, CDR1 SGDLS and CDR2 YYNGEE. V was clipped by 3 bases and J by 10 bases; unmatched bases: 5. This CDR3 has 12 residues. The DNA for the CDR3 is TGTGCCAGCAGCGGAGGACAGGGAGGAGCTTTCTTT. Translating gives CASSGGQGGAFF.

The CDR3 reads CASSQEEGNSPLHF. The CDR3 DNA sequence: TGCGCCAGCAGCCAAGAGGAGGGTAATTCACCCCTCCACTTT. The gene calls are TRBV4-1 and TRBJ1-6; D call uncertain. In germline, CDR1 is MGHRA, CDR2 YSYEKL. The CDR3 sequence is 14 residues long. Trimming stripped 0 bases from V and 6 bases from J, with 6 bases between.

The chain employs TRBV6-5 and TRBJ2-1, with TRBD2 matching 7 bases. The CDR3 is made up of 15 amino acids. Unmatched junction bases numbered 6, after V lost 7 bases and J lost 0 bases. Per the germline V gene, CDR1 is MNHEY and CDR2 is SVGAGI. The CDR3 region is CASNPGGNSYNEQFF. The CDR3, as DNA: TGTGCCAGCAACCCGGGGGGAAACTCCTACAATGAGCAGTTCTTC.

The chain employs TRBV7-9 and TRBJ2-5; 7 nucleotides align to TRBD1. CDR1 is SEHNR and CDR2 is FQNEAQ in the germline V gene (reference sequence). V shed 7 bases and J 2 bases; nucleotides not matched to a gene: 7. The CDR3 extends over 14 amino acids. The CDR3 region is CASTKGQRQETQYF. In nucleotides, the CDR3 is TGTGCCAGCACAAAGGGACAGCGACAAGAGACCCAGTACTTC.

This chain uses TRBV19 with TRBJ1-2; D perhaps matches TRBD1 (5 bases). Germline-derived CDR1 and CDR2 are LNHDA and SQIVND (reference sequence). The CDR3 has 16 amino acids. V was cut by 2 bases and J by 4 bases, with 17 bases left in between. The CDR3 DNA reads TGTGCCAGTAGTATAATCCCCACGAGACAGTCCTATGGCTACACCTTC. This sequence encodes CASSIIPTRQSYGYTF.

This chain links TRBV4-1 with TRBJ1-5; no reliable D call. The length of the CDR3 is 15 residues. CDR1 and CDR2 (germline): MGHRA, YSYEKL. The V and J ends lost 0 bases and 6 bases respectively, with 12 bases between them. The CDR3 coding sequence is TGCGCCAGCAGCCAAGACTCCTCCACGAGTCAGCCCCAGCATTTT. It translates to CASSQDSSTSQPQHF.

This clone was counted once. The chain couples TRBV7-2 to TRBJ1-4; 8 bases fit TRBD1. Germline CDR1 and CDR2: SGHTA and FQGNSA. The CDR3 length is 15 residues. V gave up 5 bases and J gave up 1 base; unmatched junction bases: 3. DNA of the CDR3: TGTGCCAGCAGCAAAGACAGGGGAACTAATGAAAAACTGTTTTTT. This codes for CASSKDRGTNEKLFF.

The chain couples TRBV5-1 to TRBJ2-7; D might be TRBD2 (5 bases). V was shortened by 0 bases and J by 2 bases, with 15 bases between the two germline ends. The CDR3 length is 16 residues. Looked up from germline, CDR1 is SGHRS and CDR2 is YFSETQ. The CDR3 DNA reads TGCGCCAGCAGCTTGGTTGTGAGGAGGTACACCTACGAGCAGTACTTC. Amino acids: CASSLVVRRYTYEQYF.

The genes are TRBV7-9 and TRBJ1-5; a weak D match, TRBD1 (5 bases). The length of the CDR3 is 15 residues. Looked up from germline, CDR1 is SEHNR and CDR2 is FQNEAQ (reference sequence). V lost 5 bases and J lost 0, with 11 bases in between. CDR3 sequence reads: CASSLNDSSNQPQHF. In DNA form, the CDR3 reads TGTGCCAGCAGCCTAAACGACAGTAGCAATCAGCCCCAGCATTTT.

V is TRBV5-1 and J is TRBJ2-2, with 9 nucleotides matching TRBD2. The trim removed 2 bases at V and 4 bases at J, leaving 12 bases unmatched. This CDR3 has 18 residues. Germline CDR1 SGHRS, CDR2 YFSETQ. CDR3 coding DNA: TGCGCCAGCAGCTTACGGGTAGCGGGGGCCCGGAGCACCGGGGAGCTGTTTTTT. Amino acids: CASSLRVAGARSTGELFF.

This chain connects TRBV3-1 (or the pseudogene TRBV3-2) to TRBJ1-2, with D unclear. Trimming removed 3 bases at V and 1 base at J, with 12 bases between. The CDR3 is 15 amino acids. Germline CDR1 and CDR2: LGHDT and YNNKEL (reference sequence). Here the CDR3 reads CASSHGGKGNYGYTF. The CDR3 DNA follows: TGTGCCAGCAGCCATGGAGGGAAGGGTAACTATGGCTACACCTTC.

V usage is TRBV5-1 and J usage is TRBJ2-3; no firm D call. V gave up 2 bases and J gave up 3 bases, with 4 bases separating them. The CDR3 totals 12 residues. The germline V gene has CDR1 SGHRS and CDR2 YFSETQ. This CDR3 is CASSFGTDTQYF. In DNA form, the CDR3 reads TGCGCCAGCAGCTTTGGGACAGATACGCAGTATTTT.

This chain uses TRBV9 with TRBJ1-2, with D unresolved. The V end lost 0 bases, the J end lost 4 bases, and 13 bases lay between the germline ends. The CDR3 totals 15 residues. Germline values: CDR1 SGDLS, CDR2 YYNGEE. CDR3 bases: TGTGCCAGCAGCGTAGGTGCCCCCCTAAGCTATGGCTACACCTTC. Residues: CASSVGAPLSYGYTF.

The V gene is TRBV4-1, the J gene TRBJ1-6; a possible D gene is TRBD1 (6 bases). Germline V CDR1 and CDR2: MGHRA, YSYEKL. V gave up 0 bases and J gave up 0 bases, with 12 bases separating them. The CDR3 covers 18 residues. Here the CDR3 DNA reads TGCGCCAGCAGCCAAGAGGGGGGCCCGAGCTCCTATAATTCACCCCTCCACTTT. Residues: CASSQEGGPSSYNSPLHF.

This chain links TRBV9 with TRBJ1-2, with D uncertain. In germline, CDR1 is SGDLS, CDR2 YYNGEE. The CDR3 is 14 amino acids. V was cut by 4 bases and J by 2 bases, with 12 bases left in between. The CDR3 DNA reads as TGTGCCAGCAGCTCGCGGACTGACAACTATGGCTACACCTTC. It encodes CASSSRTDNYGYTF. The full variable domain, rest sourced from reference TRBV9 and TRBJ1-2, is DSGVTQTPKHLITATGQRVTLRCSPRSGDLSVYWYQQSLDQGLQFLIQYYNGEERAKGNILERFSAQQFPDLHSELNLSSLELGDSALYFCASSSRTDNYGYTFGSGTRLTVV.

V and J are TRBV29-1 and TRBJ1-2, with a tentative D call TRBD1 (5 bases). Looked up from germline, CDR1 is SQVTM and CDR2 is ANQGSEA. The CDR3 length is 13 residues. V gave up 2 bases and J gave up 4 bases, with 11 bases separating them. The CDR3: CSVETGSVYGYTF. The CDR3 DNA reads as TGCAGCGTTGAAACAGGCTCGGTCTATGGCTACACCTTC.

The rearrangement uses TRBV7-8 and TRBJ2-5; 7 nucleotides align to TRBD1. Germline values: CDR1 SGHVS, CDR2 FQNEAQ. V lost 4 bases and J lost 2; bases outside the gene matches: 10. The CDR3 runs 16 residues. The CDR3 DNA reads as TGTGCCAGCAGCTCGTTCTCCAGACAGGGACAAGAGACCCAGTACTTC. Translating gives CASSSFSRQGQETQYF.

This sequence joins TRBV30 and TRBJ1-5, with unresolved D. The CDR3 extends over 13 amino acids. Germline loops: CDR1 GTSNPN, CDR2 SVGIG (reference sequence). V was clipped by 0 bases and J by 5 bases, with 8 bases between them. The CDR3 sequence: CAWSVGSHQPQHF. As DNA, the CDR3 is TGTGCCTGGAGTGTGGGCAGCCATCAGCCCCAGCATTTT.